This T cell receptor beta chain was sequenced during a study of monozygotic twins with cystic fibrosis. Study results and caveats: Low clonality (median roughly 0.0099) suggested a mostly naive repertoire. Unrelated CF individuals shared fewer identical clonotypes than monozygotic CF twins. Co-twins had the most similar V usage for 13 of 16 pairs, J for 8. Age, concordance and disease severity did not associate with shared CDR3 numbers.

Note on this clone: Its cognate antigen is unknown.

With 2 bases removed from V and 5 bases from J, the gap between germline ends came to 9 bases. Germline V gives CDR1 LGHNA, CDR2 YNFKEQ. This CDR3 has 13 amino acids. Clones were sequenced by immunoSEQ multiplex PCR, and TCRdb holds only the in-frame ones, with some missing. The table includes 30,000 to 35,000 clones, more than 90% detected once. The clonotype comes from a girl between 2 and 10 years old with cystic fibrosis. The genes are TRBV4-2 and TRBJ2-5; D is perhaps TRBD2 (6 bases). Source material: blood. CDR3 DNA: TGTGCCAGCAGCCAAAACCGGGGGGAGACCCAGTACTTC. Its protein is CASSQNRGETQYF.